A selection of T cell receptor beta chains follows, all from one sample in a study of T cell repertoires in cytomegalovirus infection. One entry per CDR3 protein, called by TCRdb with MiXCR from the reads. The data hold about 360,000 distinct CDR3 sequences, with 15% to 20% observed a single time. The sequenced sample was PBMCs. The receptors stem from a human donor in good health (CMV status not recorded). Some clones in this sample may be carry-over from other donors' samples. The CDR3 runs from the conserved cysteine through the conserved F or W. The D gene is left open where the match is weak. Size tells how often a clone was seen (once, few, many) or the class of an expanded clone, and some rows leave it out.

abundance: many
d_gene: -
j_gene: TRBJ2-1
v_gene: TRBV7-8
CDR3aa: CASSFRDQHQFF
CDR3nt: TGTGCCAGCAGCTTTCGGGACCAGCATCAGTTCTTC

abundance: -
d_gene: -
j_gene: TRBJ2-3
v_gene: TRBV5-6
CDR3aa: CASSDTGTAGNTQYF
CDR3nt: TGTGCCAGCAGCGACACCGGGACGGCGGGAAATACGCAGTATTTT

abundance: -
d_gene: TRBD2
j_gene: TRBJ2-1
v_gene: TRBV20-1
CDR3aa: CSASNSGGLHNEQFF
CDR3nt: TGCAGTGCTAGTAATAGCGGGGGGCTGCACAATGAGCAGTTCTTC

abundance: -
d_gene: -
j_gene: TRBJ2-4
v_gene: TRBV15
CDR3aa: CATSSGRVNIQYF
CDR3nt: TGTGCCACCTCCTCGGGGAGAGTAAACATTCAGTACTTC

abundance: few
d_gene: -
j_gene: TRBJ1-5
v_gene: TRBV18
CDR3aa: CASSPGDRYQPQHF
CDR3nt: TGTGCCAGCTCACCGGGGGATAGATATCAGCCCCAGCATTTT

abundance: many
d_gene: -
j_gene: TRBJ1-5
v_gene: TRBV7-8
CDR3aa: CASSHDRDQPQHF
CDR3nt: TGTGCCAGCAGCCACGATCGGGATCAGCCCCAGCATTTT

abundance: many
d_gene: -
j_gene: TRBJ2-3
v_gene: TRBV7-9
CDR3aa: CASSLVLAEADTQYF
CDR3nt: TGTGCCAGCAGCTTAGTCCTAGCAGAGGCAGATACGCAGTATTTT

abundance: few
d_gene: -
j_gene: TRBJ2-7
v_gene: TRBV19
CDR3aa: CATGGQGTYEQYF
CDR3nt: TGTGCCACCGGGGGGCAGGGGACCTACGAGCAGTACTTC

abundance: many
d_gene: TRBD2
j_gene: TRBJ2-3
v_gene: TRBV7-2
CDR3aa: CASSLGSVAGGLTDTQYF
CDR3nt: TGTGCCAGCAGCTTAGGTTCGGTTGCGGGAGGGCTTACAGATACGCAGTATTTT

abundance: few
d_gene: TRBD2
j_gene: TRBJ2-2
v_gene: TRBV7-2
CDR3aa: CASSSDLAGGYGELFF
CDR3nt: TGTGCCAGCAGCTCCGATCTAGCGGGAGGTTACGGGGAGCTGTTTTTT

abundance: many
d_gene: TRBD2
j_gene: TRBJ2-1
v_gene: TRBV7-2
CDR3aa: CASSPEPLAVYNEQFF
CDR3nt: TGTGCCAGCAGCCCCGAGCCCCTAGCGGTCTACAATGAGCAGTTCTTC

abundance: -
d_gene: -
j_gene: TRBJ2-7
v_gene: TRBV13
CDR3aa: CASSFRPSSYEQYF
CDR3nt: TGTGCCAGCAGCTTCCGACCTAGCTCCTACGAGCAGTACTTC

abundance: many
d_gene: -
j_gene: TRBJ2-3
v_gene: TRBV12-3/TRBV12-4
CDR3aa: CASSLTGTDTQYF
CDR3nt: TGTGCCAGCAGCTTAACGGGCACAGATACGCAGTATTTT

abundance: few
d_gene: -
j_gene: TRBJ2-5
v_gene: TRBV6-1
CDR3aa: CASSPQAGIVETQYF
CDR3nt: TGTGCCAGCAGTCCCCAAGCGGGCATTGTCGAGACCCAGTACTTC

abundance: few
d_gene: TRBD1
j_gene: TRBJ2-7
v_gene: TRBV2
CDR3aa: CASRTPRDRGWYEQYF
CDR3nt: TGTGCCAGCAGAACCCCCCGGGACAGGGGTTGGTACGAGCAGTACTTC

abundance: -
d_gene: -
j_gene: TRBJ2-7
v_gene: TRBV20-1
CDR3aa: CSARAPDGTYEQYF
CDR3nt: TGCAGTGCTAGAGCGCCCGACGGCACCTACGAGCAGTACTTC

abundance: many
d_gene: TRBD2
j_gene: TRBJ2-7
v_gene: TRBV7-8
CDR3aa: CASSYRQRDSYEQYF
CDR3nt: TGTGCCAGCAGCTATCGGCAGCGGGACTCCTACGAGCAGTACTTC